This T cell receptor (beta chain) was recorded in a study of CD4+ T cells in melanoma (dated by TCRdb to 2021 to 2024). Broadly, across the study: Neoantigen-specific CD4+ T cells in human melanoma were what the study investigated.

The germline V gene yields MNHNS for CDR1 and SASEGT for CDR2. The CDR3 spans 14 residues, from the cysteine through the phenylalanine. The retained sequence is limited to the CDR3, 42 bases, with the frame set at the first base. V and J are trimmed by 3 bases and 3 bases, and the gene matches miss 4 bases of the junction. General study outcomes and caveats: Neoantigen-specific CD4+ T cells in melanoma were reported to have a range of differentiation states. Neoantigen-specific CD4+ T cells were reported to be correlated with the function of CD8+ T cells, macrophages and B cells.

Remarks on this clone: Its antigen is currently not known. One base away there is no much larger clone; base qualities are not given.

The donors were people with melanoma. Libraries were constructed by the immunoSEQ multiplex PCR assay. The immuneACCESS repertoire file appears here via TCRdb, limited to in-frame rearrangements. These files lack a portion of the clones; in checked studies, under half of the deficit traces to unresolved V genes, and the cause of the others is not known. The sample profile shows about 110,000 clones; over 80% of them were found once. Of the sample, about 3.5% falls within the top ten clones. Sequencing was performed on peripheral blood. The clonotype originates from a human donor with melanoma. The rearranged segments are TRBV6-1 and TRBJ2-7; 8 bases in the middle match TRBD2. Here is the DNA: TGTGCCAGCAGTGAGAGTAGCGGGGACTACGAGCAGTACTTC. Its protein reads: CASSESSGDYEQYF.